This TCR beta chain was documented in a study of blood T cell repertoires in COVID-19. Study background: Some COVID-19 samples were acute and others convalescent; all came from the United States, Italy and Spain. T cells, B-cell-depleted T cells, or PBMCs provided the cDNA or gDNA that served as material.

Between the trimmed V and J ends, which lost 2 bases and 7 bases, there was a span of 6 bases. Germline V gene lookup returns CDR1 DFQATT and CDR2 SNEGSKA (reference sequence). This CDR3 is built from 11 residues. As handled by the study authors: By means of reference gene primer amplification, nucleated cell counts were estimated. Only in-frame clones appear in the TCRdb table, and some are missing; sequencing was by immunoSEQ multiplex PCR. For V, J and clone size, that table is used; D and trimming come from the DNA. This repertoire shows tens of thousands of clones, about nine tenths found once; its top ten account for 25% to 35%.

Specimen: peripheral blood. This TCR came from a man aged 50 to 60 with active or convalescent COVID-19. The chain carries TRBV20-1 and TRBJ2-1; tentatively, D is TRBD1 (5 bases). CDR3 coding DNA: TGCAGTGCTAGACAGGGAAATGAGCAGTTCTTC. It is translated as CSARQGNEQFF.